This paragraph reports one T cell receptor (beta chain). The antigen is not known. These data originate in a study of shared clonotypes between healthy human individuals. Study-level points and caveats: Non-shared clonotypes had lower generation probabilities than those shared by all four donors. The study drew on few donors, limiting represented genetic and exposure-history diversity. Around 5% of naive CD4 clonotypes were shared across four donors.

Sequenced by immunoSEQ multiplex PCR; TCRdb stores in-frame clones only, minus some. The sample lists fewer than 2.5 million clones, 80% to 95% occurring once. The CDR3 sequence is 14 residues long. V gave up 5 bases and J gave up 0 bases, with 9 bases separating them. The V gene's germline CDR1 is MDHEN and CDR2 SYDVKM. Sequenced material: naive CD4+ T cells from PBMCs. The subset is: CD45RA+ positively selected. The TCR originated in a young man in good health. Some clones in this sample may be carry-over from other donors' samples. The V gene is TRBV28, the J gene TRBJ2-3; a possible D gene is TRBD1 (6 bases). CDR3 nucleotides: TGTGCCAGCAGTGACAGGCTTAGCACAGATACGCAGTATTTT. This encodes CASSDRLSTDTQYF.